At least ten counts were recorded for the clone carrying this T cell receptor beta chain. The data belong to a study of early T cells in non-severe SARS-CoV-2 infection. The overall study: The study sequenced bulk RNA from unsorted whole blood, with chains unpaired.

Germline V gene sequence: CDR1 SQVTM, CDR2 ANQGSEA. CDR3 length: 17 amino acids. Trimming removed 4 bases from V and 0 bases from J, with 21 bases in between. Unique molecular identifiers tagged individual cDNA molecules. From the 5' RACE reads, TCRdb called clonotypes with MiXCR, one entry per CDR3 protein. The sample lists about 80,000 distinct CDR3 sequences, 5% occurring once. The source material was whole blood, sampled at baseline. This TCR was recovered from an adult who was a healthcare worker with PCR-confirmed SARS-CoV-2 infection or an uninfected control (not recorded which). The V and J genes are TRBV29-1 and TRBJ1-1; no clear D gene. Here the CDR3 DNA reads TGCAGCGTTGCGCCCTGGACGGAACCTAACATGAACACTGAAGCTTTCTTT. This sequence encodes CSVAPWTEPNMNTEAFF.